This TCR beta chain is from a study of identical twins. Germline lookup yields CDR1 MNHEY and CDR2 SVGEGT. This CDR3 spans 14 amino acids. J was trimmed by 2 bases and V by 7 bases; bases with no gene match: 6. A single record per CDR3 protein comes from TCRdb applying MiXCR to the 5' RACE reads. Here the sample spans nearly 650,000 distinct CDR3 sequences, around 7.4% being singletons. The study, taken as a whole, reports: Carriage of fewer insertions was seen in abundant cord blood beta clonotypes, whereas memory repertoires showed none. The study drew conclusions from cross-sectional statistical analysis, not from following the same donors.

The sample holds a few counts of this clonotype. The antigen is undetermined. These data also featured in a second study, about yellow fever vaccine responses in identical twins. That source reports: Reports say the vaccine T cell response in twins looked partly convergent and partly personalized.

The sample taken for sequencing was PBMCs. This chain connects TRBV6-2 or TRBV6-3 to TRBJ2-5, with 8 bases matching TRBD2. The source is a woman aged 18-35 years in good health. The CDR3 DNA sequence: TGTGCCAGCACTTTAGCGGGATCTCAAGAGACCCAGTACTTC. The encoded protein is CASTLAGSQETQYF.